This entry concerns a single TCR beta chain. This sample was included in a study of T-cell reconstitution after alpha-beta-depleted transplantation in children. CDR3 length: 17 amino acids. CDR1 DFQATT and CDR2 SNEGSKA come from the germline V gene (reference sequence). V shed 0 bases and J shed 4 bases, with 21 bases lying between them. It was with unique molecular identifiers that the TCRbeta library was prepared. One entry per CDR3 protein results from TCRdb running MiXCR on the PCR reads. The data hold about 540,000 distinct CDR3 sequences, with around 20% observed a single time. This sequence originates from a human donor who donated a stem cell graft to a child with acute lymphoblastic leukemia. The material sequenced was PBMCs from the stem cell graft donor, taken from the stem cell graft. This chain links TRBV20-1 with TRBJ1-2, with D perhaps matching TRBD1 (5 bases). CDR3 amino acids: CSARDSGASGPSYGYTF. CDR3 nucleotides: TGCAGTGCTAGAGATTCAGGTGCATCGGGGCCCTCCTATGGCTACACCTTC.